This record covers a single TCR beta chain. V was clipped by 2 bases and J by 8 bases, with 6 bases between them. The CDR3 runs to 11 residues. Looked up from germline, CDR1 is LGHDT and CDR2 is YNNKEL (reference sequence). Libraries were prepared by immunoSEQ multiplex PCR; TCRdb keeps only in-frame clonotypes and omits some of them. The sample records about 94,000 clones, 86% being singletons. This sample was included in a study of control samples from healthy donors and cancer patients. The chain couples TRBV3-1 (or the pseudogene TRBV3-2) to TRBJ1-1; no reliable D call. The clonotype was recovered from a woman aged 50 to 60 in good health. The sample comprised blood. CDR3 bases: TGTGCCAGCAGCCAACACGGGGAAGCTTTCTTT. Translating it yields CASSQHGEAFF.